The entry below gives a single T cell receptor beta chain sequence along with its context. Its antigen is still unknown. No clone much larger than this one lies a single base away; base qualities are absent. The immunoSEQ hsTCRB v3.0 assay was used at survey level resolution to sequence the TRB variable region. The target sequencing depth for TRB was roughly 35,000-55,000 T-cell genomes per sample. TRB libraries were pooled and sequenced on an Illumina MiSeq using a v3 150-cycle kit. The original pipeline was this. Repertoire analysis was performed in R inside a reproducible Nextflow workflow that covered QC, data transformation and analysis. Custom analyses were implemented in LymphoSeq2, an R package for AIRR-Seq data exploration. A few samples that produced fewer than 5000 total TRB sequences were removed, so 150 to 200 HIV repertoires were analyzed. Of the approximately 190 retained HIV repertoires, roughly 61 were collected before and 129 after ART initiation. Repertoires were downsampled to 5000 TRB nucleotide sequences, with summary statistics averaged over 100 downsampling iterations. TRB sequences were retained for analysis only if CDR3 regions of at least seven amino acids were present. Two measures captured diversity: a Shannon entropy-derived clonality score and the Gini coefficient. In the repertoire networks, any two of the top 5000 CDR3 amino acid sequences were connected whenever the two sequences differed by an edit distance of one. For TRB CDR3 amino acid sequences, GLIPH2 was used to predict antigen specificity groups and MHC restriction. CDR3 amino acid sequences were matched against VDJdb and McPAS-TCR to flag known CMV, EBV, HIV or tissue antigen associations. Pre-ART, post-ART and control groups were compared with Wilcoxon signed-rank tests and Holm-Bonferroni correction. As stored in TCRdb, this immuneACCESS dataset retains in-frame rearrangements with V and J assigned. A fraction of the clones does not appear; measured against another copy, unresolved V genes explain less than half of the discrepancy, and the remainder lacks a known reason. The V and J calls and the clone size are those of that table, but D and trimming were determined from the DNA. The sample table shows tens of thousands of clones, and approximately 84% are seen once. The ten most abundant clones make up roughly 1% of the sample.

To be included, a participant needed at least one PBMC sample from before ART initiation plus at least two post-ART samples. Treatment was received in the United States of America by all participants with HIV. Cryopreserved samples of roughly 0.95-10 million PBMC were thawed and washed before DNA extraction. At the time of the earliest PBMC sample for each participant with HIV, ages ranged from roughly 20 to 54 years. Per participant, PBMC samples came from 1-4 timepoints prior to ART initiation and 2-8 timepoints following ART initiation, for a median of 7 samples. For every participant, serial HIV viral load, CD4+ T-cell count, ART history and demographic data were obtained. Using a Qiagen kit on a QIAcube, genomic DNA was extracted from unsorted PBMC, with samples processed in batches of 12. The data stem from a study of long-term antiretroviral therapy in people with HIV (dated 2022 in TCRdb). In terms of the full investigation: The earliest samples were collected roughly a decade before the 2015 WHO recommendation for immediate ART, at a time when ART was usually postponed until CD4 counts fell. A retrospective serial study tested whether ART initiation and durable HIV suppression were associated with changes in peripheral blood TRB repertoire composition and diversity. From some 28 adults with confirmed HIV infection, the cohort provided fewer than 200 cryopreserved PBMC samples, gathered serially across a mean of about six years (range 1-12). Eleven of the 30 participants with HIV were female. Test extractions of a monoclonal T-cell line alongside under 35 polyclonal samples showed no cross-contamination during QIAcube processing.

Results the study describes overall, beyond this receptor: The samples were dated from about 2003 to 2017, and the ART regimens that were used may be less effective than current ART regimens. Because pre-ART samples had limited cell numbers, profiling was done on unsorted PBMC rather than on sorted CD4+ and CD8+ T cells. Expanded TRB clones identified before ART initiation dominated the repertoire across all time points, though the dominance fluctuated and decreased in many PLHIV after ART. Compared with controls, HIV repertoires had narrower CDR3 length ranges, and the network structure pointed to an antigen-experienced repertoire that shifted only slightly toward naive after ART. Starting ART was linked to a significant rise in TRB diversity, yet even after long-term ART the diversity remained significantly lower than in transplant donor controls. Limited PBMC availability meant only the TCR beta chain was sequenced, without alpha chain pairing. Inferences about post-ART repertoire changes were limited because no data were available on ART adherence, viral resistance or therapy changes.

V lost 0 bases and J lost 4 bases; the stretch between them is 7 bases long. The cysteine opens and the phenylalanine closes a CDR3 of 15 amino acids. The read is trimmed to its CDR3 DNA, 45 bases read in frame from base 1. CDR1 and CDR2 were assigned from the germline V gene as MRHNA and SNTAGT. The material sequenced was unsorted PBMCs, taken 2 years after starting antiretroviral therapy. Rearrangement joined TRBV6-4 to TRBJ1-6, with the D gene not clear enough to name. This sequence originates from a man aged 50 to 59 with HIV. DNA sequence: TGTGCCAGCAGTGACTCTTCGAAGTATAATTCACCCCTCCACTTT. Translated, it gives CASSDSSKYNSPLHF.